This passage covers 29 T cell receptor beta chains from one sample sequenced in a study of blood T cell repertoires in COVID-19. Assay used: immunoSEQ multiplex PCR; TCRdb lists only in-frame clones, some missing. The data hold hundreds of thousands of clones, with around 87% observed a single time. The material sequenced was PBMCs or T cells enriched from blood (not recorded which). Receptors originate from a woman aged 45-59 years who had recovered from COVID-19.

This chain links TRBV3-1 (or the pseudogene TRBV3-2) with TRBJ2-7, with 12 bases aligning to TRBD1. The germline V gene encodes CDR1 LGHDT and CDR2 YNNKEL (reference sequence). V shed 4 bases, J shed 5 bases, and the junction held 6 bases outside the gene matches. The CDR3 sequence is 15 residues long. For the CDR3, the DNA is TGTGCCAGCAGCCTCGCGGGACAGGGGGCTGACGAGCAGTACTTC. It is translated as CASSLAGQGADEQYF.

The V and J genes are TRBV5-1 and TRBJ2-1, with 7 bases lining up with TRBD1. With V trimmed by 0 bases and J by 6 bases, 0 bases remained unmatched. Per germline, CDR1 SGHRS and CDR2 YFSETQ. CDR3 size: 13 residues. The CDR3 reads CASSLGQGNEQFF. In nucleotides, the CDR3 is TGCGCCAGCAGCTTGGGACAGGGCAATGAGCAGTTCTTC. The full variable domain, its missing parts supplied by reference TRBV5-1 and TRBJ2-1, is KAGVTQTPRYLIKTRGQQVTLSCSPISGHRSVSWYQQTPGQGLQFLFEYFSETQRNKGNFPGRFSGRQFSNSRSEMNVSTLELGDSALYLCASSLGQGNEQFFGPGTRLTVL.

CDR3 in DNA: TGTGCCAGCAGATGGACAGTCAATCAGCCCCAGCATTTT. It specifies CASRWTVNQPQHF. This sequence joins TRBV28 and TRBJ1-5; a weak D match, TRBD1 (6 bases). The ends were cut back, 6 bases at V and 3 bases at J, with 9 bases in the middle. CDR1 is MDHEN and CDR2 is SYDVKM in the germline V gene. The CDR3 loop spans 13 amino acids.

This clone was observed a few times. The same CDR3 arises from other DNA sequences in this sample as well. The chain couples TRBV20-1 to TRBJ2-3; 12 bases map to TRBD2. V lost 3 bases and J lost 1; bases outside the gene matches: 2. CDR3 length: 15 residues. Germline-derived CDR1 and CDR2 are DFQATT and SNEGSKA (reference sequence). CDR3 region: CSASRLAGGTDTQYF. The CDR3 DNA is TGCAGTGCTAGTAGACTAGCGGGAGGCACAGATACGCAGTATTTT.

The chain employs TRBV19 and TRBJ2-7, with 7 bases matching TRBD1. CDR3 length: 14 amino acids. Looked up from germline, CDR1 is LNHDA and CDR2 is SQIVND (reference sequence). Trimming cost V 6 bases and J 3 bases; bases outside gene matches: 8. The CDR3 reads CASRKTGISYEQYF. The CDR3 nucleotides read TGTGCCAGTAGAAAGACAGGGATCAGCTACGAGCAGTACTTC.

This chain uses TRBV3-1 (or the pseudogene TRBV3-2) with TRBJ2-3; 7 bases agree with TRBD2. J gave up 1 base and V 6 bases, and 7 bases lay outside the gene matches. Germline V lookup: CDR1 LGHDT, CDR2 YNNKEL (reference sequence). The CDR3 is 15 amino acids. CDR3 sequence: CASSHGRLGTDTQYF. CDR3 DNA: TGTGCCAGCAGTCACGGGAGGTTGGGCACAGATACGCAGTATTTT.

The genes are TRBV11-2 and TRBJ1-1; the D is unclear. Germline V gene data show CDR1 as SGHAT and CDR2 as FQNNGV. The CDR3 runs to 13 residues. CDR3 in amino acids: CATGVRLNTEAFF. In nucleotides, the CDR3 is TGTGCGACCGGGGTCAGACTGAACACTGAAGCTTTCTTT. The entire variable domain, with the rest obtained from reference TRBV11-2 and TRBJ1-1, is as follows: EAGVAQSPRYKIIEKRQSVAFWCNPISGHATLYWYQQILGQGPKLLIQFQNNGVVDDSQLPKDRFSAERLKGVDSTLKIQPAKLEDSAVYLCATGVRLNTEAFFGQGTRLTVV.

In its sample, this clone was seen many times. This chain uses TRBV6-4 with TRBJ1-2, with 9 bases matching TRBD1. After removal of 4 bases from V and 7 bases from J, the junction contained 10 bases not matched to a gene. Germline lookup yields CDR1 MRHNA and CDR2 SNTAGT. CDR3 length equals 15 residues. The CDR3 coding sequence is TGTGCCAGCAGTGGGGAAACAGGGGGCGCGAGTGGCTACACCTTC. It codes for CASSGETGGASGYTF.

This chain links TRBV6-5 with TRBJ1-5; D remains ambiguous. The CDR3 extends over 13 amino acids. Per germline, CDR1 MNHEY and CDR2 SVGAGI. Between the trimmed V and J ends, which lost 6 bases and 6 bases, there was a span of 12 bases. CDR3 nucleotide sequence: TGTGCCAGCAGAACAGATGTGGCTCAGCCCCAGCATTTT. This encodes CASRTDVAQPQHF.

The V call is TRBV5-1, the J call TRBJ2-3, with D unresolved. Trimming removed 2 bases at V and 2 bases at J, with 6 bases between. Per the germline V gene, CDR1 is SGHRS and CDR2 is YFSETQ. The CDR3 is 13 residues long. As DNA, the CDR3 is TGCGCCAGCAGCTTCGAACTCACAGATACGCAGTATTTT. This translates into CASSFELTDTQYF.

V is TRBV28 and J is TRBJ1-5; 7 bases are shared with TRBD1. The length of the CDR3 is 15 residues. V gave up 6 bases and J gave up 7 bases; unmatched junction bases: 12. The germline gives CDR1 MDHEN, CDR2 SYDVKM. DNA for the CDR3: TGTGCCAGCAGCCAAACTGGACAGGTATGGCAGCCCCAGCATTTT. Amino acids: CASSQTGQVWQPQHF.

The V gene is TRBV5-1, the J gene TRBJ1-3; TRBD1 agrees at 7 bases. Germline V gene data show CDR1 as SGHRS and CDR2 as YFSETQ. There are 14 residues in the CDR3. The V segment lost 0 bases and the J segment 3 bases; nucleotides outside the gene matches: 0. The CDR3 DNA follows: TGCGCCAGCAGCTTGGGGGACAGTGGAAACACCATATATTTT. Its protein is CASSLGDSGNTIYF.

The DNA for the CDR3 is TGTGCCAGCAGCTTAGAACGGGGGAATGAGCAGTTCTTC. Protein sequence: CASSLERGNEQFF. V and J are TRBV7-9 and TRBJ2-1, with D possibly being TRBD2 (6 bases). CDR3 length: 13 residues. The V end lost 1 base, the J end lost 7 bases, and 8 bases lay between the germline ends. The germline gives CDR1 SEHNR, CDR2 FQNEAQ (reference sequence).

This clone was seen a few times. This CDR3 reads CASSLGVTSNYEQYF. The CDR3 DNA reads as TGTGCCAGCAGCTTGGGAGTGACTAGTAACTACGAGCAGTACTTC. The J gene is TRBJ2-7, the V gene TRBV5-4, with D possibly matching TRBD2 (6 bases). In germline, CDR1 is SGHNT, CDR2 YYREEE (reference sequence). This CDR3 is 15 amino acids long. V lost 0 bases and J lost 3, with 13 bases in between.

This chain connects TRBV10-3 to TRBJ1-1; tentative D call: TRBD1 (6 bases). The CDR3 is 14 residues long. Trimming removed 2 bases from V and 0 bases from J, with 7 bases in between. The germline V gene has CDR1 ENHRY and CDR2 SYGVKD. CDR3 in DNA: TGTGCCATCAGTGAGACAGGGTTGAACACTGAAGCTTTCTTT. It codes for CAISETGLNTEAFF.

The V gene is TRBV4-3, the J gene TRBJ2-2, with 9 bases fitting TRBD2. Trimming at V came to 0 bases and at J to 6 bases, leaving 11 bases not matched to a gene. The CDR3 has 18 amino acids. Germline CDR1 LGHNA, CDR2 YSLEER. This CDR3 reads CASSQEGQSAGGSGELFF. Here the CDR3 DNA reads TGCGCCAGCAGCCAAGAGGGGCAGTCAGCGGGAGGCTCCGGGGAGCTGTTTTTT.

The chain joins TRBV30 to TRBJ1-2; D might be TRBD1 (5 bases). This CDR3 spans 14 amino acids. The germline gives CDR1 GTSNPN, CDR2 SVGIG (reference sequence). Trimming pared 0 bases from V and 6 bases from J, leaving 14 bases between. The CDR3 loop is CAWSVRGDTDGYTF. The CDR3 DNA follows: TGTGCCTGGAGTGTACGGGGGGATACGGATGGCTACACCTTC. The full variable domain, with the rest looked up from reference TRBV30 and TRBJ1-2, is SQTIHQWPATLVQPVGSPLSLECTVEGTSNPNLYWYRQAAGRGLQLLFYSVGIGQISSEVPQNLSASRPQDRQFILSSKKLLLSDSGFYLCAWSVRGDTDGYTFGSGTRLTVV.

This chain uses TRBV13 with TRBJ2-2, with TRBD2 matching 8 bases. The CDR3 runs to 17 residues. Germline assignment: CDR1 PRHDT and CDR2 FYEKMQ (reference sequence). Trimming at V came to 5 bases and at J to 6 bases, leaving 14 bases not matched to a gene. The CDR3 DNA is TGTGCCAGCAGCGCAAAAACGGGACTAGTAGATTCCGGGGAGCTGTTTTTT. Translated, it gives CASSAKTGLVDSGELFF.

The genes are TRBV4-2 and TRBJ2-3, with 9 bases matching TRBD2. After removal of 1 base from V and 8 bases from J, the junction contained 10 bases not matched to a gene. This CDR3 is built from 16 residues. From germline, CDR1 is LGHNA and CDR2 YNFKEQ. The CDR3 loop reads CASSQVSGRTAGTQYF. In DNA form, the CDR3 reads TGTGCCAGCAGCCAAGTTAGCGGGAGAACTGCGGGTACGCAGTATTTT.

In DNA form, the CDR3 reads TGCGCCAGCAGCCAAGAGTTGCAGGGCAATCAGCCCCAGCATTTT. Encoded protein: CASSQELQGNQPQHF. This rearrangement joins TRBV4-1 to TRBJ1-5; D gene uncertain. The CDR3 contains 15 residues. Germline V gene sequence: CDR1 MGHRA, CDR2 YSYEKL. V dropped 0 bases and J dropped 2 bases, with 8 bases sitting between them.

This chain uses TRBV29-1 with TRBJ2-1; 14 bases are shared with TRBD2. The germline gives CDR1 SQVTM, CDR2 ANQGSEA. The CDR3 runs 13 residues. Trimming removed 8 bases from V and 6 bases from J; junction bases left unmatched: 3. The CDR3 sequence is CSTGLAGGNEQFF. As DNA, the CDR3 is TGCAGCACCGGACTAGCGGGAGGCAATGAGCAGTTCTTC.

This clone was counted only a few times. For the CDR3, the DNA is TGTGCCTGGAGCCGGGGCGGGGAGGGAGATACGCAGTATTTT. Translating gives CAWSRGGEGDTQYF. The rearrangement uses TRBV30 and TRBJ2-3, with 7 nucleotides matching TRBD2. The CDR3 is 14 residues long. The ends lost 3 bases at V and 5 bases at J; junction bases unmatched: 8. CDR1 is GTSNPN and CDR2 is SVGIG in the germline V gene (reference sequence). The variable domain in full, with the rest retrieved from reference TRBV30 and TRBJ2-3, is SQTIHQWPATLVQPVGSPLSLECTVEGTSNPNLYWYRQAAGRGLQLLFYSVGIGQISSEVPQNLSASRPQDRQFILSSKKLLLSDSGFYLCAWSRGGEGDTQYFGPGTRLTVL.

The rearrangement links TRBV11-2 to TRBJ2-5, with TRBD1 matching over 7 bases. The CDR3 totals 17 residues. Germline CDR1 is SGHAT and CDR2 is FQNNGV. Losses at the gene ends were 0 bases for V and 2 bases for J; bases not matched to a gene: 9. CDR3 bases: TGTGCCAGCAGCTTAGATCGACTACAGGGGCGTCAAGAGACCCAGTACTTC. This translates into CASSLDRLQGRQETQYF.

The CDR3 sequence: CASSDLVGRGTDTQYF. The CDR3 DNA reads as TGTGCCAGCAGTGACTTGGTTGGCAGGGGAACAGATACGCAGTATTTT. The chain carries TRBV2 and TRBJ2-3; possibly TRBD1 for D (6 bases). Trimming stripped 3 bases from V and 3 bases from J, with 16 bases between. Germline CDR1 is SNHLY and CDR2 is FYNNEI. The CDR3 is 16 amino acids.

The rearrangement links TRBV21-1 to TRBJ1-5; the table's TRBD1 call for D was not verified on the DNA. TRBV21-1 is a listed pseudogene. This CDR3 is 13 amino acids long. The DNA of the CDR3 is TGTGCCAGACGGACAGGGAATCGTCAGCCCCAGCATTTT. Encoded protein: CARRTGNRQPQHF.

The CDR3 loop is CASSLITGDTEAFF. The CDR3 DNA is TGTGCCAGCTCACTGATAACAGGGGACACTGAAGCTTTCTTT. The rearrangement uses TRBV18 and TRBJ1-1; 7 bases match TRBD1. Germline CDR1 is KGHSH and CDR2 is LQKENI. J gave up 3 bases and V 4 bases, and 5 bases lay outside the gene matches. The CDR3 contains 14 residues.

The rearrangement uses TRBV7-2 and TRBJ2-7; 11 bases are shared with TRBD2. V lost 8 bases and J lost 7; bases outside the gene matches: 10. In germline, CDR1 is SGHTA, CDR2 FQGNSA. CDR3 length equals 14 residues. The CDR3 loop is CASSPGLAEFEQYF. CDR3 DNA sequence: TGTGCCAGCTCTCCGGGACTAGCGGAATTTGAGCAGTACTTC.

This clone was observed once. The chain employs TRBV10-1 and TRBJ2-1, with 12 bases matching TRBD1. The CDR3 has 15 amino acids. The V segment lost 11 bases and the J segment 7 bases; nucleotides outside the gene matches: 12. Germline V gene lookup returns CDR1 WNHNN and CDR2 SYGVQD (reference sequence). CDR3 in DNA: TGCGCCTCAATTTCCGGGACAGGGGGCTTGAATGAGCAGTTCTTC. It is translated as CASISGTGGLNEQFF.

The V gene is TRBV24-1, the J gene TRBJ2-3; no firm D call. The CDR3 totals 17 residues. V was pared by 1 base and J by 1 base, with 14 bases between. Germline V CDR1 and CDR2: KGHDR, SFDVKD. CDR3 amino acids: CATSDFSSQQRTDTQYF. CDR3 DNA: TGTGCCACCAGTGATTTTAGCAGCCAGCAACGCACAGATACGCAGTATTTT.